The clone carrying this TCR beta chain came up a few times. The CDR3 loop spans 17 amino acids. Germline V gives CDR1 SGHRS, CDR2 YFSETQ. Deletions cut 4 bases from V and 2 bases from J, with 19 bases between. The protocol was immunoSEQ multiplex PCR, while the TCRdb copy is restricted to in-frame clones and leaves out a portion. The data hold 60,000 to 65,000 clones, with 60% to 75% observed a single time. The data derive from a study of blood T cell repertoires in COVID-19. Overall study context: The United States, Italy and Spain provided the acute and convalescent COVID-19 samples. Sample material is recorded as cDNA or gDNA derived from T cells, B-cell-depleted T cells, or PBMCs.

The chain recombines TRBV5-1 with TRBJ1-5; D gene ambiguous. Sequencing input: peripheral blood. The sequence was collected from a woman of 80 years or more with acute or convalescent COVID-19. This chain's CDR3 is CASSPNGGEEGNQPQHF. CDR3 in DNA: TGCGCCAGCAGCCCCAACGGCGGGGAGGAGGGCAATCAGCCCCAGCATTTT.